One T cell receptor (beta chain) is described in this entry. This CDR3 is 16 amino acids long. Sequenced by immunoSEQ multiplex PCR; TCRdb stores in-frame clones only, minus some. The data show 170,000 or so clones, around 87% seen once. The sample comes from a study of blood T cell repertoires in COVID-19. Study overall: Both acute and convalescent COVID-19 samples were obtained from the United States, Italy and Spain. The analysed material was cDNA or gDNA that came from T cells, B-cell-depleted T cells, or PBMCs.

This chain connects TRBV21-1 to TRBJ1-3; the D call of TRBD1 is as the table states it, not checked on the DNA. TRBV21-1 is shown as a pseudogene. Sequencing was done on a sample of peripheral blood. The TCR sequence derives from a man aged 40-49 years with active or convalescent COVID-19. The DNA for the CDR3 is TGTGCCAGTGATAGGGACAGTTCAGATTCTGGAAACACCATATATTTT. This encodes CASDRDSSDSGNTIYF.